The source of this T cell receptor (beta chain) is a study of T cell clones after liver transplantation. Study details: In this trial, immunosuppression withdrawal was attempted within 2 years of liver transplant. At least one year of complete immunosuppression withdrawal without enzymes over twice normal defined tolerance. Findings and caveats of the study: Donor-reactive sequences fell more than third party-reactive ones, suggesting partial deletion.

Only in-frame clones appear in the TCRdb table, and some are missing; sequencing was by immunoSEQ multiplex PCR. This repertoire shows 72,000 or so clones, around four fifths found once; its top ten account for 2.5% to 3%. A word on this clone: Its antigen is not known.

The source material was CD4+ T cells from blood, sampled at the 22-month timepoint. The TCR was taken from a human patient who received a liver transplant. Some T cells may have originated in the graft donor.

CDR3 in amino acids: CAWSGRSYEQYF. CDR3 in DNA: TGTGCCTGGAGCGGGCGGTCCTACGAGCAGTACTTC. V is TRBV30 and J is TRBJ2-7; D is ambiguous. In germline, CDR1 is GTSNPN, CDR2 SVGIG (reference sequence). V was pared by 3 bases and J by 1 base, with 7 bases between. CDR3 size: 12 residues.